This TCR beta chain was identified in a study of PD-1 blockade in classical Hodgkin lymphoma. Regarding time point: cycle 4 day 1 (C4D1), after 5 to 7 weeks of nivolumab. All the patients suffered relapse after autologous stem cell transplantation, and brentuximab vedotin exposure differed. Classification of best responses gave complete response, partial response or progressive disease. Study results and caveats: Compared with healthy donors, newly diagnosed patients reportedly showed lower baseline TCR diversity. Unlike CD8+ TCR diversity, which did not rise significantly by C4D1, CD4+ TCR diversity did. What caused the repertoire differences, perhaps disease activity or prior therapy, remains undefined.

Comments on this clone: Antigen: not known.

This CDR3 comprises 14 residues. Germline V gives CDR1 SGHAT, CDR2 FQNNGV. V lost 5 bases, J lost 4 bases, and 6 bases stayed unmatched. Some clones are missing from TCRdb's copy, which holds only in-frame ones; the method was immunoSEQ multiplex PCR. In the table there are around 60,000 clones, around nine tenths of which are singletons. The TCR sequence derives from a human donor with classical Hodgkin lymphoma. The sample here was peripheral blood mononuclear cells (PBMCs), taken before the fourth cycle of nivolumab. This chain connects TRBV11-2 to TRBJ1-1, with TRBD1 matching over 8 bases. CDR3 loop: CASSPYQGATEAFF. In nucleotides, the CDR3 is TGTGCCAGCAGCCCCTATCAGGGGGCCACTGAAGCTTTCTTT.